The 21 T cell receptor beta chains below come from one sample, sequenced in a study of control samples from healthy donors and cancer patients. This table comes from immunoSEQ multiplex PCR, and its TCRdb copy is limited to in-frame clones, with some not included. The sample has 130,000 or so clones; roughly 90% are singletons. The material sequenced was blood. The origin of the receptors is a woman aged 45-59 years in good health.

The chain links TRBV25-1 to TRBJ2-7; D is uncertain. The germline V and J ends were trimmed by 5 bases and 0 bases, with 2 bases remaining between them. This CDR3 comprises 11 residues. The V gene's germline CDR1 is MGHDK and CDR2 SYGVNS. CDR3 DNA sequence: TGTGCCAGCAGTCCCTCCTACGAGCAGTACTTC. This translates into CASSPSYEQYF.

The chain couples TRBV19 to TRBJ1-1; no reliable D call. The germline V and J ends were trimmed by 5 bases and 0 bases, with 7 bases remaining between them. The germline CDR1 and CDR2 sequences are LNHDA and SQIVND (reference sequence). The CDR3 is 13 amino acids. The CDR3 DNA is TGTGCCAGTAGTCGGGCCTTGAACACTGAAGCTTTCTTT. It specifies CASSRALNTEAFF.

The V call is TRBV27, the J call TRBJ1-2, with 9 bases that match TRBD1. V dropped 1 base and J dropped 2; count of bases not matched to a gene: 2. Per the germline V gene, CDR1 is MNHEY and CDR2 is SMNVEV (reference sequence). The length of the CDR3 is 15 residues. For the CDR3, the DNA is TGTGCCAGCAGTTTATGGGGACAGGGAAACTATGGCTACACCTTC. Amino acid sequence: CASSLWGQGNYGYTF.

The chain employs TRBV29-1 and TRBJ2-3; D perhaps matches TRBD2 (6 bases). Trimming took 7 bases from V and 1 from J, leaving 15 bases between them. The germline V gene encodes CDR1 SQVTM and CDR2 ANQGSEA. The CDR3 runs to 14 residues. CDR3 protein: CSAPLPGGTDTQYF. In DNA form, the CDR3 reads TGCAGCGCTCCACTGCCGGGGGGCACAGATACGCAGTATTTT.

The V call is TRBV28, the J call TRBJ2-5; TRBD2 agrees at 11 bases. The CDR3 totals 13 residues. CDR1 MDHEN and CDR2 SYDVKM come from the germline V gene. Trimming removed 6 bases from V and 7 bases from J; junction bases left unmatched: 4. The CDR3 DNA follows: TGTGCCAGCAGACTAGCGGGAGTGGGGACCCAGTACTTC. Translation gives CASRLAGVGTQYF.

The chain carries TRBV2 and TRBJ1-5; no clear D. This CDR3 contains 15 residues. Trimming left V 3 bases short and J 0 bases short, with 9 bases between. Germline assignment: CDR1 SNHLY and CDR2 FYNNEI. CDR3 protein: CASSESDYSNQPQHF. CDR3 nucleotide sequence: TGTGCCAGCAGTGAGTCCGATTATAGCAATCAGCCCCAGCATTTT.

The chain carries TRBV2 and TRBJ2-7; TRBD1 aligns across 7 bases. Trimming removed 5 bases from V and 5 bases from J; junction bases left unmatched: 6. Germline assignment: CDR1 SNHLY and CDR2 FYNNEI. The length of the CDR3 is 13 residues. CDR3 DNA: TGTGCCAGCAGTACCTGGACAGGCAACGAGCAGTACTTC. Translated, it gives CASSTWTGNEQYF.

The rearrangement links TRBV27 to TRBJ1-1, with a tentative D call TRBD1 (5 bases). Looked up from germline, CDR1 is MNHEY and CDR2 is SMNVEV (reference sequence). The CDR3 length is 13 residues. V lost 3 bases and J 8 bases, leaving 13 bases between the germline ends. For the CDR3, the DNA is TGTGCCAGCAGTTTGGAGGGACGATCAGAAGCTTTCTTT. It yields the protein CASSLEGRSEAFF.

The chain has TRBV6-6 and TRBJ1-4; no definite D call. The length of the CDR3 is 11 residues. V shed 5 bases and J shed 7 bases, with 5 bases lying between them. Germline loops: CDR1 MNHNY, CDR2 SVGAGI (reference sequence). Written as DNA, the CDR3 is TGTGCCAGCAGTCAGATTGAAAAACTGTTTTTT. This gives the protein CASSQIEKLFF.

The chain has TRBV19 and TRBJ2-4; 11 positions match TRBD2. Germline assignment: CDR1 LNHDA and CDR2 SQIVND (reference sequence). The J segment lost 6 bases and the V segment lost 6 bases, leaving 10 bases of the junction unmatched. The CDR3 runs 16 residues. The DNA of the CDR3 is TGTGCCAGTAGGACGAAACTAGCGGGAGTTTTAAACATTCAGTACTTC. Its protein is CASRTKLAGVLNIQYF.

The V call is TRBV29-1, the J call TRBJ1-4; 8 bases fit TRBD1. With V trimmed by 0 bases and J by 8 bases, 8 bases remained unmatched. CDR3 length: 15 amino acids. Germline V gene sequence: CDR1 SQVTM, CDR2 ANQGSEA. CDR3 coding DNA: TGCAGCGTTGAAGATCAAGGACAGGGAAACGAAAAACTGTTTTTT. Translated, it gives CSVEDQGQGNEKLFF.

The CDR3 loop reads CAWKGQGSYNEQFF. CDR3 in DNA: TGTGCCTGGAAGGGACAGGGGTCCTACAATGAGCAGTTCTTC. The chain combines TRBV30 with TRBJ2-1; 10 nucleotides match TRBD1. From germline, CDR1 is GTSNPN and CDR2 SVGIG (reference sequence). The length of the CDR3 is 14 residues. With V trimmed by 4 bases and J by 1 base, 1 base remained unmatched.

V usage is TRBV20-1 and J usage is TRBJ1-5, with D perhaps matching TRBD1 (5 bases). This CDR3 is built from 13 residues. Deletions cut 3 bases from V and 5 bases from J, with 11 bases between. Germline V gene data show CDR1 as DFQATT and CDR2 as SNEGSKA (reference sequence). CDR3 sequence: CSASEDTDQPQHF. CDR3 DNA sequence: TGCAGTGCTAGTGAGGACACAGATCAGCCCCAGCATTTT.

The chain couples TRBV28 to TRBJ2-3, with a possible D match to TRBD2 (6 bases). The CDR3 loop spans 15 amino acids. Germline loops: CDR1 MDHEN, CDR2 SYDVKM. Trimming left V 6 bases short and J 2 bases short, with 15 bases between. CDR3 loop: CASSSAGGTTDTQYF. The CDR3 coding sequence is TGTGCCAGCAGCAGTGCAGGCGGGACCACAGATACGCAGTATTTT.

The chain couples TRBV29-1 to TRBJ2-1, with 7 bases matching TRBD1. This CDR3 spans 13 amino acids. V was pared by 7 bases and J by 6 bases, with 9 bases of the junction left unmatched. Per germline, CDR1 SQVTM and CDR2 ANQGSEA. The CDR3 coding sequence is TGCAGCGCACCTTTGACAGGGCCCAATGAGCAGTTCTTC. Its translation is CSAPLTGPNEQFF.

This clone was observed a single time. This rearrangement joins TRBV24-1 to TRBJ2-3, with D perhaps given as TRBD1 or TRBD2 (6 bases each). This CDR3 has 13 residues. The V gene lost 2 bases and the J gene lost 10 bases, with 12 bases spanning the gap. The germline CDR1 and CDR2 sequences are KGHDR and SFDVKD. The CDR3 region is CATSDSEEGAQYF. The CDR3, as DNA: TGTGCCACCAGTGATTCAGAGGAGGGGGCGCAGTATTTT.

The chain links TRBV6-5 to TRBJ2-3; D is perhaps TRBD1 (5 bases). This CDR3 is built from 13 residues. Germline V gene sequence: CDR1 MNHEY, CDR2 SVGAGI. V was pared by 8 bases and J by 1 base, with 10 bases between. CDR3 loop: CASRKGGTDTQYF. CDR3 in DNA: TGTGCCAGCCGGAAAGGGGGCACAGATACGCAGTATTTT.

This rearrangement joins TRBV30 to TRBJ2-1; D is ambiguous. Germline-derived CDR1 and CDR2 are GTSNPN and SVGIG (reference sequence). The V and J ends lost 4 bases and 0 bases respectively, with 7 bases between them. The CDR3 has 13 amino acids. CDR3 nucleotide sequence: TGTGCCTGGACACAGAGCTCCTACAATGAGCAGTTCTTC. The encoded protein is CAWTQSSYNEQFF.

The rearrangement joins TRBV18 to TRBJ2-2; D gene uncertain. This CDR3 comprises 12 residues. Germline CDR1 KGHSH, CDR2 LQKENI. The V and J ends lost 1 base and 5 bases respectively, with 2 bases between them. The CDR3 spells CASSPQTGELFF. DNA of the CDR3: TGTGCCAGCTCACCACAGACCGGGGAGCTGTTTTTT.

V and J are TRBV7-7 and TRBJ2-5; D may be TRBD2 (5 bases). Germline lookup yields CDR1 SSHAT and CDR2 FNYEAQ (reference sequence). CDR3 length: 12 residues. The CDR3 region has the DNA TGTGCTATTACGGGAACTCTAGGGACCCAGTACTTC. The encoded protein is CAITGTLGTQYF.

This chain joins TRBV23-1 and TRBJ1-2; perhaps TRBD1 as D (6 bases). TRBV23-1 counts as an open reading frame of uncertain function. Trimming left V 4 bases short and J 4 bases short, with 22 bases between. CDR3 size: 17 residues. In DNA form, the CDR3 reads TGCGCCAGCAGTCGGCGGGGGGACAACCCTTCGGGCTATGGCTACACCTTC. This translates into CASSRRGDNPSGYGYTF.